The entry below describes one T cell receptor (beta chain). Repertoires were generated with immunoSEQ multiplex PCR, while TCRdb's copy carries only in-frame clones and drops some. The table has about 92,000 clones, around 90% seen once. CDR1 is ENHRY, CDR2 SYGVKD, per germline. The CDR3 has 15 residues. V lost 0 bases and J lost 5, with 11 bases in between. The entry originates in a study of T cell responses to AZD1222 COVID-19 vaccine. The sample was peripheral blood, taken on day 0 of AZD1222 vaccination. The sequence derives from an adult in good health. The chain employs TRBV10-3 and TRBJ1-5; possibly TRBD1 for D (5 bases). The CDR3 is CAISESPGSDQPQHF. The CDR3 region has the DNA TGTGCCATCAGTGAGTCCCCAGGGTCCGATCAGCCCCAGCATTTT.